The clone carrying this T cell receptor beta chain was detected a few times. The sample comes from a study of blood T cell repertoires in COVID-19. TCRdb's table, derived via immunoSEQ multiplex PCR, lists solely in-frame clones and lacks some. Here the sample spans 150,000 to 200,000 clones, about 88% being singletons. Germline V gene lookup returns CDR1 MNHNS and CDR2 SASEGT. The CDR3 runs 18 residues. The V gene end was trimmed by 1 base and the J gene end by 0 bases; junction bases not matched to a gene: 9. This chain links TRBV6-1 with TRBJ1-3; 7 nucleotides agree with TRBD1. Sequencing used peripheral blood. The source of this sequence is a man younger than 35 with acute or convalescent COVID-19. In DNA, the CDR3 is TGTGCCAGCAGTGAAGTATCGGAGACAGGGCTCTCTGGAAACACCATATATTTT. Translating it yields CASSEVSETGLSGNTIYF.